This TCR beta chain was captured in a study of graft-versus-host responses after intestinal transplantation. Across the study: Multivisceral, liver-intestinal, or isolated intestinal grafts were transplanted into recipients.

Sequencing used immunoSEQ multiplex PCR; TCRdb keeps in-frame clones, though not all of them. The profile shows tens of thousands of clones, roughly 89% of them singletons. Turning to this clone: Its cognate antigen is unknown.

General observations from the study: Researchers found GvH clones in recipient marrow, and some showed up first in ileum or blood.

After removal of 4 bases from V and 7 bases from J, the junction contained 1 base not matched to a gene. The germline V gene has CDR1 SEHNR and CDR2 FQNEAQ (reference sequence). The CDR3 covers 12 residues. The receptor was derived from a human donor who received an intestinal transplant. This material consisted of unstimulated CD4+ T cells sorted from spleen or lymph node cells, taken before intestinal transplant. The chain combines TRBV7-9 with TRBJ1-1, with 9 bases lining up with TRBD1. As DNA, the CDR3 is TGTGCCAGCAGCTCGGACAGGGGTGAAGCTTTCTTT. Its translation: CASSSDRGEAFF.